A selection of T cell receptor beta chains follows, all from one sample in a study of CD8 T cells in Susac syndrome. TCRdb analysed the immunoSEQ multiplex PCR reads with MiXCR anew, one entry per CDR3 protein. The sample shows 250,000 to 300,000 distinct CDR3 sequences, 70% to 90% of them seen only once. Sequenced: CD8+ T cells from PBMCs. These receptors were obtained from a human donor with multiple sclerosis. Each CDR3 is given without its conserved first and last residue.

CDR3 protein,V gene,J gene
ASSFPGGDYEQY,TRBV7-9,TRBJ2-7
ASSLPGQGLGSDTGELF,TRBV12-3/TRBV12-4,TRBJ2-2
SASKGEDYNQPQH,TRBV20-1,TRBJ1-5
ASSLVAARDGYT,TRBV5-1,TRBJ1-2
ASSTRQNEQY,TRBV27,TRBJ2-7
ASSLARTGDTEAF,TRBV7-8,TRBJ1-1
AWRGTVFEAF,TRBV30,TRBJ1-1
ASSLFDKGVGWDSNQPQH,TRBV28,TRBJ1-5
ASSQGYQPQH,TRBV5-6,TRBJ1-5
ATPGGETQY,TRBV2,TRBJ2-5
ASPGQGPMEQF,TRBV7-9,TRBJ2-1
AWSPGAIGLEAF,TRBV30,TRBJ1-1
ASSEKTFLGHYGYT,TRBV3-1,TRBJ1-2
ASSPALAGGTYNEQF,TRBV11-2,TRBJ2-1
SALGGRDGYT,TRBV29-1,TRBJ1-2
ASSKGFPEGLEQY,TRBV4-3,TRBJ2-7
ASSLPGQGTYSGANVLT,TRBV4-2,TRBJ2-6